This TCR beta chain was retrieved from a study of cytomegalovirus exposure and HLA in healthy donors. Study-wide results and caveats: Reported findings show TCR beta sequences accurately forecast HLA-A and HLA-B alleles in most subjects. As immune exposure information, only CMV serostatus was available. Roughly even sequencing depth across donors was the assumption behind the presence/absence analyses. At a 0.05 false discovery rate, a later analysis found around 15,000 TCR beta sequences to be associated with HLA alleles.

The PCR contained 60 Vbeta and 13 Jbeta primers. Only in-frame clones appear in the TCRdb table, and some are missing; sequencing was by immunoSEQ multiplex PCR. The sample contains roughly 120,000 clones, roughly 80% of which appear only once. Only a few counts were recorded for this clone. Its target is not known. This CDR3 is built from 16 residues. Germline CDR1 is MGHRA and CDR2 is YSYEKL. V gave up 0 bases and J gave up 11 bases, with 19 bases separating them. The chain carries TRBV4-1 and TRBJ1-4; D is possibly TRBD1 (6 bases). This sequence was found in a man in his thirties or forties in good health and CMV-seronegative. Sequenced: PBMCs. CDR3 protein: CASSQDLDSGDLKLFF. The CDR3 DNA reads as TGCGCCAGCAGCCAAGATTTGGACAGCGGCGATCTGAAACTGTTTTTT.